Listed here are 8 T cell receptor beta chains from one sample, sequenced in a study of T cell responses to AZD1222 COVID-19 vaccine. This table comes from immunoSEQ multiplex PCR, and its TCRdb copy is limited to in-frame clones, with some not included. The table records just over 150,000 clones, roughly nine tenths of them present only once. The sequenced sample was peripheral blood, obtained after recovery from COVID-19. These receptor sequences come from an adult who had recovered from COVID-19.

The V gene is TRBV7-8, the J gene TRBJ2-1; tentatively, D is TRBD2 (7 bases). CDR1 and CDR2 from the germline V gene are SGHVS and FQNEAQ. The CDR3 runs 17 residues. Trimming cost V 0 bases and J 4 bases, with 16 bases left between them. The CDR3 DNA sequence: TGTGCCAGCAGCTTAGCTGGGGGGGGCGATTCTTACAATGAGCAGTTCTTC. This sequence encodes CASSLAGGGDSYNEQFF.

J is TRBJ2-1 and V is TRBV29-1; 11 bases are a match to TRBD2. The J segment lost 4 bases and the V segment lost 3 bases, leaving 5 bases of the junction unmatched. The V gene's germline CDR1 is SQVTM and CDR2 ANQGSEA. The CDR3 has 15 residues. The CDR3: CSVDVAGGRYNEQFF. DNA for the CDR3: TGCAGCGTTGACGTAGCGGGGGGGCGGTACAATGAGCAGTTCTTC.

The rearrangement uses TRBV29-1 and TRBJ2-4; 12 bases line up with TRBD1. Germline V gene sequence: CDR1 SQVTM, CDR2 ANQGSEA. J was trimmed by 5 bases and V by 0 bases; bases with no gene match: 5. The CDR3 length is 16 residues. The chain's CDR3 is CSVEDGDRGRENIQYF. CDR3 DNA sequence: TGCAGCGTTGAAGATGGGGACAGGGGGCGCGAAAACATTCAGTACTTC.

This chain links TRBV27 with TRBJ2-3, with 9 nucleotides matching TRBD2. V was clipped by 4 bases and J by 1 base; unmatched bases: 6. Germline lookup yields CDR1 MNHEY and CDR2 SMNVEV (reference sequence). This CDR3 spans 16 amino acids. In nucleotides, the CDR3 is TGTGCCAGCAGTTCTCGGGTAGCGGGGGGCACAGATACGCAGTATTTT. It translates to CASSSRVAGGTDTQYF.

V usage is TRBV7-2 and J usage is TRBJ2-7; perhaps TRBD2 as D (5 bases). Germline CDR1 SGHTA, CDR2 FQGNSA. The CDR3 is made up of 13 amino acids. Trimming took off 5 bases at V and 3 bases at J, with 11 bases between the two ends. As DNA, the CDR3 is TGTGCCAGCAGCCGGACTCCCTTCTACGAGCAGTACTTC. It codes for CASSRTPFYEQYF.

This clone was seen only once. The chain is built from TRBV13 and TRBJ1-2, with D possibly being TRBD1 (6 bases). V was pared by 5 bases and J by 2 bases, with 15 bases between. Germline V CDR1 and CDR2: PRHDT, FYEKMQ (reference sequence). The CDR3 covers 15 residues. The chain's CDR3 is CASSLDRDLNYGYTF. The CDR3 nucleotides read TGTGCCAGCAGCCTGGACAGAGATTTAAACTATGGCTACACCTTC.

The chain is built from TRBV6-1 and TRBJ1-6; maybe TRBD1 (6 bases). The ends were cut back, 2 bases at V and 7 bases at J, with 18 bases in the middle. The CDR3 covers 17 residues. Germline V gives CDR1 MNHNS, CDR2 SASEGT. CDR3 DNA sequence: TGTGCCAGCAGTGAAATGTGGGGGGGCGCTGGAAATTCACCCCTCCACTTT. It encodes CASSEMWGGAGNSPLHF.

The rearrangement uses TRBV15 and TRBJ2-3, with TRBD2 matching 9 bases. Germline V CDR1 and CDR2: LNHNV, YYDKDF (reference sequence). J gave up 5 bases and V 9 bases, and 6 bases lay outside the gene matches. The CDR3 is 13 residues long. As DNA, the CDR3 is TGTGCCACTCGGACTAGCGCATTAGATACGCAGTATTTT. Amino acids: CATRTSALDTQYF.